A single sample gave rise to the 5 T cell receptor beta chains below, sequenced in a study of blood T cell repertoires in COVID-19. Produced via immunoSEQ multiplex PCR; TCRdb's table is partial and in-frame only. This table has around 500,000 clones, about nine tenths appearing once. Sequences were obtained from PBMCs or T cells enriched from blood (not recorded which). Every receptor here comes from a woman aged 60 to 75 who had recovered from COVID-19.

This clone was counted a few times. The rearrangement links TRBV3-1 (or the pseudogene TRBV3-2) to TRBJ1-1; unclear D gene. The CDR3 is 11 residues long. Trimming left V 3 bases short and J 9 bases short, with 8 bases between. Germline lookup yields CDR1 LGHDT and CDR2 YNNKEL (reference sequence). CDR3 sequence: CASSQGSQAFF. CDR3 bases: TGTGCCAGCAGCCAGGGCAGTCAAGCTTTCTTT.

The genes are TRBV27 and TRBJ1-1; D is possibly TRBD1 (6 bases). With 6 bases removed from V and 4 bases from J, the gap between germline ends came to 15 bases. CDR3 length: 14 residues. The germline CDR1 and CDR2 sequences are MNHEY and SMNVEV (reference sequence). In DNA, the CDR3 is TGTGCCAGCAGCCAATTTGAGGGGGTCACTGAAGCTTTCTTT. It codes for CASSQFEGVTEAFF.

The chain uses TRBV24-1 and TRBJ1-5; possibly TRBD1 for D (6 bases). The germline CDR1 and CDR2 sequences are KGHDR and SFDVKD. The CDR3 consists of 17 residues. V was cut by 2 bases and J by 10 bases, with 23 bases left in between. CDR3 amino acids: CATSDSRGAGVKEPQHF. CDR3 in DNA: TGTGCCACCAGTGATTCCCGGGGGGCGGGGGTAAAGGAACCCCAGCATTTT.

The CDR3 DNA reads TGTGCCAGCAGCCTACAGGGTTTTGGCTACACCTTC. Encoded protein: CASSLQGFGYTF. This chain links TRBV5-4 with TRBJ1-2; maybe TRBD1 (6 bases). V gave up 4 bases and J gave up 7 bases, with 11 bases separating them. Germline CDR1 and CDR2: SGHNT and YYREEE (reference sequence). CDR3 length equals 12 residues.

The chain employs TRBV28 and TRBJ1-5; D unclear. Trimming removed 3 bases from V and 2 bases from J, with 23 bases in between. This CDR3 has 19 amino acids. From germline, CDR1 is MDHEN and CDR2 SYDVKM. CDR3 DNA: TGTGCCAGCAGTTTTATCCCCTCAGGTGGGCCCCCCGGCAATCAGCCCCAGCATTTT. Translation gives CASSFIPSGGPPGNQPQHF.